This entry features one T cell receptor (beta chain) sequence. Its antigen is still unknown. For both bulk and single-cell sequencing, libraries were prepared with the iRepertoire multiplex PCR system using TCR subtype-specific primers. Multiplex PCR with primers targeting V, D and J gene regions was used to generate bulk TCR beta libraries. Bulk TCR library preparation used roughly 95-550 ng of RNA per sample as input. An Illumina MiSeq was used to sequence bulk TCR beta amplicons. On the study's bioinformatics: Sample misassignments and low-quality sequencing reads were removed through quality control steps. CDR3 was defined as the amino acids lying between the Y[YFLI]C motif of the V-gene and the [FW]GXGT motif of the J-segment. TRBV and TRBJ gene assignments and CDR3 clonotypes followed the IMGT database. Per-sample TRBV expression was normalized to the mean of the same gene in PBMC from some 40 healthy donors. One entry per CDR3 protein sequence results from the TCRdb reprocessing of the reads, with DNA left out. The V and J calls and clone size are TCRdb's, not the authors'. This sample's table has entries for about 21,000 distinct CDR3 sequences. The ten largest clones take up approximately 7% of the sample.

Sequenced donors were patients with carbamazepine-induced Stevens-Johnson syndrome or toxic epidermal necrolysis (CBZ-SJS/TEN). Peripheral blood repertoires came from CBZ-SJS/TEN patients of Han Chinese (roughly 5) and European (roughly 6) origin. To look for drug-specific clonotypes, next-generation sequencing was used to profile the T cell receptor repertoires of patients with drug-induced severe cutaneous adverse reactions. The RNA was isolated from either blister cells of skin lesions or peripheral blood mononuclear cells. This sample was taken from a study of T cells in severe cutaneous drug reactions (dated by TCRdb to 2018 to 2020). Regarding the study in general: Between the early 2010s and the late 2010s, patients were recruited from Taiwan, Thailand and a European registry network. Only patients with a probable or definite SJS/TEN or DRESS diagnosis by RegiSCAR criteria were enrolled. Bulk TCR sequencing was combined with single-cell sequencing, quantitative PCR validation, functional assays and transgenic mouse experiments. Blister fluids/cells, PBMC and other biological samples were taken from patients in the acute stage or the recovery stage. The Naranjo algorithm and the ALDEN drug causality algorithm were used to identify the culprit drug. To build the libraries, iRepertoire multiplex PCR was used, and the authors pointed to a comparison in which iRepertoire and 5' RACE methods, with or without UMI, captured abundant clonotypes similarly. Points the paper makes about the study in general: A public TCRbeta CDR3 was found in all seven CBZ-SJS/TEN blister samples (mean about 13%) but was undetectable or scarce in tolerant-control and healthy-donor PBMC. The authors noted that whether the public TCR generalizes to SJS/TEN caused by other drugs still needs further study. CBZ-SJS/TEN patients showed strongly increased TRBV12-4 usage, with averages of around 34% in blister cells and roughly 5.2% in PBMC.

Taken from cysteine to phenylalanine, the CDR3 has 16 residues. Only the protein is available. CDR1 WNHNN and CDR2 SYGVQD are derived from the germline V gene (reference sequence). Material for sequencing was PBMCs. The chain links TRBV10-1 with TRBJ2-5; no DNA is available, so the TRBD2 call from TCRdb remains unchecked. This sequence was found in a human donor with toxic epidermal necrolysis, a severe cutaneous drug reaction. For the CDR3, the sequence is CASSESTGSGEETQYF.